These T cell receptor beta chains were read from a single sample in a study of cytomegalovirus exposure and HLA in healthy donors. Repertoires were generated with immunoSEQ multiplex PCR, while TCRdb's copy carries only in-frame clones and drops some. Of some 120,000 clones listed, roughly 70% are singletons. Sequencing used PBMCs. These receptors all stem from a young woman in good health and CMV-seronegative. Both conserved end residues are part of each CDR3. A D gene is named only where the DNA matches it firmly. The size field is filled for only some rows; it gives once, few, many or a size class.

V: TRBV30; D: -; J: TRBJ2-4; size: -; CDR3: CAWSPTGLLPGYF; DNA: TGTGCCTGGAGTCCCACAGGATTGCTTCCTGGGTACTTC
V: TRBV5-6; D: -; J: TRBJ2-3; size: -; CDR3: CASSWPGGFYTDTQYF; DNA: TGTGCCAGCAGCTGGCCAGGGGGGTTTTACACAGATACGCAGTATTTT
V: TRBV19; D: TRBD1; J: TRBJ2-7; size: once; CDR3: CASSGTGLTYEQYF; DNA: TGTGCCAGTAGCGGGACAGGGCTTACCTACGAGCAGTACTTC
V: TRBV6-1; D: -; J: TRBJ2-5; size: -; CDR3: CASRIRARETQYF; DNA: TGTGCCAGCAGAATCAGGGCGAGAGAGACCCAGTACTTC
V: TRBV9; D: TRBD1; J: TRBJ1-5; size: once; CDR3: CASSGTGDWGPQHF; DNA: TGTGCCAGCAGCGGAACAGGGGACTGGGGGCCCCAGCATTTT
V: TRBV28; D: TRBD1; J: TRBJ1-3; size: -; CDR3: CASTYPGQGNTIYF; DNA: TGTGCCAGCACCTACCCGGGACAGGGAAACACCATATATTTT
V: TRBV2; D: TRBD1; J: TRBJ2-7; size: -; CDR3: CASRPGTGGYEQYF; DNA: TGTGCCAGCAGACCCGGGACAGGGGGTTACGAGCAGTACTTC
V: TRBV6-1; D: -; J: TRBJ1-3; size: -; CDR3: CASSTEHSGNTIYF; DNA: TGTGCCAGCAGCACAGAACACTCTGGAAACACCATATATTTT
V: TRBV5-1; D: -; J: TRBJ2-7; size: -; CDR3: CASSLEGRGSYEQYF; DNA: TGCGCCAGCAGCTTGGAGGGCAGGGGTTCCTACGAGCAGTACTTC
V: TRBV29-1; D: TRBD1; J: TRBJ2-2; size: -; CDR3: CSARTGVNTGELFF; DNA: TGCAGTGCAAGGACAGGGGTGAACACCGGGGAGCTGTTTTTT
V: TRBV14; D: -; J: TRBJ1-6; size: -; CDR3: CASSQDWTSGSPLHF; DNA: TGTGCCAGCAGCCAAGATTGGACAAGTGGGTCACCCCTCCACTTT
V: TRBV28; D: TRBD2; J: TRBJ2-1; size: -; CDR3: CASSTRLAGLYEQFF; DNA: TGTGCCAGCAGTACACGACTAGCGGGGCTCTATGAGCAGTTCTTC
V: TRBV15; D: -; J: TRBJ2-7; size: -; CDR3: CATSRDRGLYEQYF; DNA: TGTGCCACCAGCAGAGATCGCGGACTCTACGAGCAGTACTTC
V: TRBV19; D: -; J: TRBJ1-5; size: -; CDR3: CASSIAVRSNQPQHF; DNA: TGTGCCAGTAGTATCGCGGTGAGGTCCAATCAGCCCCAGCATTTT
V: TRBV6-1; D: -; J: TRBJ1-5; size: once; CDR3: CASRTPNQPQHF; DNA: TGTGCCAGCAGAACACCCAATCAGCCCCAGCATTTT
V: TRBV19; D: -; J: TRBJ1-2; size: -; CDR3: CASSPGGEAYGYTF; DNA: TGTGCCAGTAGCCCCGGAGGGGAGGCCTATGGCTACACCTTC
V: TRBV18; D: TRBD2; J: TRBJ2-5; size: -; CDR3: CASSPGTRGQETQYF; DNA: TGTGCCAGCTCACCTGGGACTAGGGGCCAAGAGACCCAGTACTTC
V: TRBV30; D: TRBD2; J: TRBJ2-4; size: few; CDR3: CAWSVGGTGIQYF; DNA: TGTGCCTGGAGTGTCGGGGGGACGGGTATTCAGTACTTC
V: TRBV19; D: TRBD1; J: TRBJ1-1; size: -; CDR3: CASSITDRGLMNTEAFF; DNA: TGTGCCAGTAGTATCACCGACAGGGGGCTGATGAACACTGAAGCTTTCTTT
V: TRBV5-1; D: -; J: TRBJ2-7; size: -; CDR3: CASSLGVGGSSYEQYF; DNA: TGCGCCAGCAGCTTGGGGGTTGGGGGGTCTTCCTACGAGCAGTACTTC
V: TRBV27; D: -; J: TRBJ1-1; size: -; CDR3: CASSSRGGNTEAFF; DNA: TGTGCCAGCAGTTCACGGGGGGGGAACACTGAAGCTTTCTTT
V: TRBV5-1; D: TRBD1; J: TRBJ2-1; size: -; CDR3: CASSLAQGANNEQFF; DNA: TGCGCCAGCAGCTTGGCCCAGGGGGCTAACAATGAGCAGTTCTTC
V: TRBV4-1; D: -; J: TRBJ1-2; size: -; CDR3: CASSQPTTGRSDGYTF; DNA: TGCGCCAGCAGCCAACCTACTACAGGGCGTTCGGATGGCTACACCTTC
V: TRBV5-6; D: -; J: TRBJ2-5; size: -; CDR3: CASTQGLLETQYF; DNA: TGTGCCAGCACCCAGGGGCTATTAGAGACCCAGTACTTC